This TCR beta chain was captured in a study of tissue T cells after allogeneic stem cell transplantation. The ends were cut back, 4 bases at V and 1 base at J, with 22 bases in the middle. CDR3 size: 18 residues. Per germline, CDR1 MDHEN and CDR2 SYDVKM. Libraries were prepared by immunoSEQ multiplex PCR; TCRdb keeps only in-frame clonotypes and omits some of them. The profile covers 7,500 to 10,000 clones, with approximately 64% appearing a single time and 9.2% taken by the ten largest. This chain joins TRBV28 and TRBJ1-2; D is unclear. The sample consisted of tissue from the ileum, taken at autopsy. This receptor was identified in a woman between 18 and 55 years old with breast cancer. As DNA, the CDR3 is TGTGCCAGCAGTTCCTTTCACCGATATACCGGCTTTAACTATGGCTACACCTTC. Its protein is CASSSFHRYTGFNYGYTF.